This record looks at one T cell receptor (beta chain) sequence and its context. What it binds is not known. These data belong to a study of shared clonotypes between healthy human individuals. Study results and caveats: Only a few donors were included, so the genetic and exposure-history diversity represented was limited. Sampling involved blood alone; tissue repertoires likely differ.

The authors sequenced unsorted PBMC DNA on ten immunoSEQ deep assay plates. Clones were sequenced by immunoSEQ multiplex PCR, and TCRdb holds only the in-frame ones, with some missing. Of some 470,000 clones in the sample, 70% to 80% were seen once. Germline CDR1 SGHRS, CDR2 YFSETQ. V lost 2 bases, J lost 8 bases, and 5 bases stayed unmatched. This CDR3 is built from 13 residues. Specimen: PBMCs. The genes are TRBV5-1 and TRBJ1-1, with 8 nucleotides matching TRBD1. The clonotype originates from a woman aged 40 to 50 in good health. Some clones in this sample may be carry-over from other donors' samples. CDR3 DNA: TGCGCCAGCAGCTTTACCGGGACAGGAGAAGCTTTCTTT. Its protein product is CASSFTGTGEAFF. Based on the CDR3 plus reference TRBV5-1 and TRBJ1-1, the full variable domain is KAGVTQTPRYLIKTRGQQVTLSCSPISGHRSVSWYQQTPGQGLQFLFEYFSETQRNKGNFPGRFSGRQFSNSRSEMNVSTLELGDSALYLCASSFTGTGEAFFGQGTRLTVV.